Presented here are 6 T cell receptor beta chains from one specimen sequenced in a study of blood T cell repertoires in COVID-19. Assay: immunoSEQ multiplex PCR; the TCRdb copy retains only in-frame clones and omits some. The sample has more than 12,000 clones, 85% to 90% seen once. Specimen: peripheral blood. The source is a human donor in a cohort sampled during active COVID-19.

V usage is TRBV2 and J usage is TRBJ1-1; TRBD1 agrees at 7 bases. The trim removed 9 bases at V and 6 bases at J, leaving 10 bases unmatched. CDR3 length: 13 residues. CDR1 is SNHLY and CDR2 is FYNNEI in the germline V gene. DNA of the CDR3: TGTGCCAGGGGGACAGAGAGAGGGCCTGAAGCTTTCTTT. Amino acid sequence: CARGTERGPEAFF.

The gene calls are TRBV14 and TRBJ2-1; 9 bases map to TRBD1. The CDR3 consists of 16 residues. Looked up from germline, CDR1 is SGHDN and CDR2 is FVKESK. J lost 7 bases, V lost 1 base, and 8 bases had no gene match. The CDR3 reads CASSQAGQGLGNEQFF. The CDR3 DNA follows: TGTGCCAGCAGCCAAGCGGGACAGGGCCTGGGGAATGAGCAGTTCTTC.

This clone has only a few counts. This sequence joins TRBV2 and TRBJ1-4; weak D call: TRBD1 (5 bases). The V gene lost 6 bases and the J gene lost 4 bases, with 9 bases spanning the gap. The CDR3 runs to 13 residues. CDR1 and CDR2 (germline): SNHLY, FYNNEI. CDR3 DNA sequence: TGTGCCAGCAGACAGGATTATAATGAAAAACTGTTTTTT. Translating gives CASRQDYNEKLFF.

The chain employs TRBV28 and TRBJ2-7, with TRBD1 matching over 7 bases. The CDR3 loop spans 15 amino acids. V trimming: 7 bases; J trimming: 4 bases; junction bases outside the gene matches: 13. The V gene's germline CDR1 is MDHEN and CDR2 SYDVKM. DNA for the CDR3: TGTGCCAGCACCCCCCCCGGGAAGGGGGCTTACGAGCAGTACTTC. Its translation: CASTPPGKGAYEQYF.

V and J are TRBV4-1 and TRBJ2-3; 12 bases align to TRBD2. Germline V gives CDR1 MGHRA, CDR2 YSYEKL. After removal of 0 bases from V and 6 bases from J, the junction contained 4 bases not matched to a gene. The CDR3 contains 16 residues. The CDR3 spells CASSQEGLAGGDTQYF. CDR3 in DNA: TGCGCCAGCAGCCAAGAAGGCCTAGCGGGAGGGGATACGCAGTATTTT.

The chain uses TRBV19 and TRBJ2-1; no reliable D call. V lost 0 bases, J lost 5 bases, and 11 bases lay in between. This CDR3 contains 15 residues. The germline V gene encodes CDR1 LNHDA and CDR2 SQIVND (reference sequence). The CDR3 coding sequence is TGTGCCAGTAGTATAGATATATTGGCAGACAATGAGCAGTTCTTC. As protein: CASSIDILADNEQFF. The entire variable domain, with the rest obtained from reference TRBV19 and TRBJ2-1, is as follows: DGGITQSPKYLFRKEGQNVTLSCEQNLNHDAMYWYRQDPGQGLRLIYYSQIVNDFQKGDIAEGYSVSREKKESFPLTVTSAQKNPTAFYLCASSIDILADNEQFFGPGTRLTVL.